The 27 T cell receptor beta chains in this list originate from one sample, sequenced in a study of control samples from healthy donors and cancer patients (TCRdb year 2020). Library creation used the immunoSEQ multiplex PCR assay. This immuneACCESS table, as held by TCRdb, lists in-frame sequences with V and J called but not all clones. Of the missing ones, under half trace to an unresolved V gene in checked studies; the others have no known cause. Present in this sample are about 130,000 clones, around 94% of which were seen just once. Of the sample, 13% to 15% is held by the ten largest clones. Sequencing input: PBMCs. Source of these receptors: a man aged 55-75 years with colorectal cancer.

The rearrangement links TRBV19 to TRBJ2-3; weak D call: TRBD1 (5 bases). Germline CDR1 LNHDA, CDR2 SQIVND (reference sequence). The CDR3 sequence is 13 residues long. V lost 7 bases and J lost 6, with 14 bases in between. CDR3 bases: TGTGCCAGTACAGGGTGGCCAGGGGATACGCAGTATTTT. Translating gives CASTGWPGDTQYF.

The V gene is TRBV5-6, the J gene TRBJ1-3; 7 positions agree with TRBD1. The CDR3 runs to 16 residues. Trimming cost V 0 bases and J 0 bases; bases outside gene matches: 3. Germline V lookup: CDR1 SGHDT, CDR2 YYEEEE. DNA of the CDR3: TGTGCCAGCAGCTTGGGACAGGGTTTCTCTGGAAACACCATATATTTT. It translates to CASSLGQGFSGNTIYF.

The chain links TRBV29-1 to TRBJ2-7, with 7 nucleotides matching TRBD2. Germline V lookup: CDR1 SQVTM, CDR2 ANQGSEA. The trim removed 6 bases at V and 3 bases at J, leaving 5 bases unmatched. CDR3 length: 12 residues. CDR3 in amino acids: CSVGRDFYEQYF. The CDR3 coding sequence is TGCAGCGTGGGGAGGGACTTCTACGAGCAGTACTTC.

CDR3 region: CASSLALQAPSTRQYF. The CDR3 DNA reads TGTGCCAGCAGCTTGGCCCTGCAGGCACCCTCTACGCGGCAGTACTTC. V usage is TRBV5-6 and J usage is TRBJ2-7; D not resolved. The V gene's germline CDR1 is SGHDT and CDR2 YYEEEE. This CDR3 has 16 amino acids. The germline V and J ends were trimmed by 0 bases and 9 bases, with 22 bases remaining between them.

The genes are TRBV23-1 and TRBJ1-3, with 8 bases matching TRBD1. TRBV23-1 is assigned to the ORF class and has an uncertain function. CDR3 length equals 17 residues. With 11 bases clipped from V and 0 bases from J, the junction kept 15 bases outside the gene matches. The CDR3, as DNA: TGCGCCCCCACACAAGGACGGACAGGGAGCTCTGGAAACACCATATATTTT. As protein: CAPTQGRTGSSGNTIYF.

The CDR3 sequence: CASSDGQGARYEQYF. The CDR3 DNA sequence: TGTGCCAGCAGCGACGGACAGGGAGCCCGCTACGAGCAGTACTTC. The chain has TRBV6-5 and TRBJ2-7; TRBD1 matches 8 bases. Unmatched junction bases numbered 10, after V lost 6 bases and J lost 3 bases. The CDR3 covers 15 residues. In germline, CDR1 is MNHEY, CDR2 SVGAGI.

The V call is TRBV5-1, the J call TRBJ1-6; D might be TRBD1 (5 bases). Trimming shortened V by 4 bases and J by 0 bases, and 11 bases separated the two germline ends. Germline V gene lookup returns CDR1 SGHRS and CDR2 YFSETQ. This CDR3 is built from 16 residues. CDR3 protein: CASSPGLSSYNSPLHF. CDR3 DNA: TGCGCCAGCAGCCCAGGGTTAAGCTCCTATAATTCACCCCTCCACTTT.

The J gene is TRBJ1-1, the V gene TRBV19, with 8 bases matching TRBD1. Losses at the gene ends were 5 bases for V and 0 bases for J; bases not matched to a gene: 5. From germline, CDR1 is LNHDA and CDR2 SQIVND (reference sequence). CDR3 length: 15 amino acids. CDR3 bases: TGTGCCAGTAGTGACCGGACAGGGCTGAACACTGAAGCTTTCTTT. This codes for CASSDRTGLNTEAFF.

The chain joins TRBV19 to TRBJ2-7; 10 bases are shared with TRBD1. Germline V lookup: CDR1 LNHDA, CDR2 SQIVND (reference sequence). The CDR3 loop spans 14 amino acids. Trimming cost V 3 bases and J 7 bases; bases outside gene matches: 6. CDR3 loop: CASSIGTGDGEQYF. CDR3 in DNA: TGTGCCAGTAGTATCGGGACAGGGGACGGGGAGCAGTACTTC.

With respect to this clone: One end of the junction does not line up with germline, which may come from a read error. V usage is TRBV6-5 and J usage is TRBJ2-3; D is unresolved. Germline-derived CDR1 and CDR2 are MNHEY and SVGAGI. CDR3 length equals 15 residues. The CDR3: CASSYSRQSKDTQYF. In DNA, the CDR3 is TGTGCCAGCAGTTACTCTCGCCAGAGCAAAGATACGCAGTATTTT.

This sequence joins TRBV28 and TRBJ2-7, with TRBD1 matching 10 bases. This CDR3 region has 15 residues. Trimming cost V 4 bases and J 3 bases; bases outside gene matches: 6. The V gene's germline CDR1 is MDHEN and CDR2 SYDVKM. CDR3 nucleotide sequence: TGTGCCAGCAGTTCCCCCGGGACAGGGGACTACGAGCAGTACTTC. Amino acids: CASSSPGTGDYEQYF.

V usage is TRBV9 and J usage is TRBJ2-1; 8 nucleotides match TRBD2. V lost 2 bases to trimming and J lost 3 bases; unmatched junction nucleotides: 7. The CDR3 is 16 residues long. The germline CDR1 and CDR2 sequences are SGDLS and YYNGEE. CDR3 nucleotides: TGTGCCAGCAGCGTCAGAATTAGCGGGGACTACAATGAGCAGTTCTTC. Translating gives CASSVRISGDYNEQFF.

J is TRBJ2-1 and V is TRBV3-1 (or the pseudogene TRBV3-2), with D perhaps TRBD1 (5 bases). Trimming removed 4 bases at V and 7 bases at J, with 17 bases between. CDR1 and CDR2 (germline): LGHDT, YNNKEL (reference sequence). This CDR3 is 15 amino acids long. The CDR3 loop reads CASSLGRGSGNEQFF. CDR3 sequence (DNA): TGTGCCAGCAGCCTAGGAAGGGGTTCTGGAAATGAGCAGTTCTTC.

The V and J genes are TRBV29-1 and TRBJ1-1, with no clear D. Germline CDR1 is SQVTM and CDR2 is ANQGSEA. The CDR3 length is 12 residues. V dropped 8 bases and J dropped 0 bases, with 10 bases sitting between them. CDR3 residues: CSSRRVNTEAFF. The CDR3 DNA reads as TGCAGCTCTAGACGGGTGAACACTGAAGCTTTCTTT.

The chain links TRBV3-1 (or the pseudogene TRBV3-2) to TRBJ1-1, with a possible D match to TRBD1 (6 bases). This CDR3 is built from 15 residues. Germline V CDR1 and CDR2: LGHDT, YNNKEL (reference sequence). V gave up 0 bases and J gave up 11 bases, with 19 bases separating them. In DNA form, the CDR3 reads TGTGCCAGCAGCCAAGATGTTACAGGGTGGTCGCGGGCTTTCTTT. This sequence encodes CASSQDVTGWSRAFF.

V usage is TRBV2 and J usage is TRBJ2-3; no definite D call. The CDR3 spans 14 residues. The germline gives CDR1 SNHLY, CDR2 FYNNEI. V was pared by 4 bases and J by 0 bases, with 8 bases between. The CDR3 DNA reads as TGTGCCAGCAGTGGCCTCGCTAGCACAGATACGCAGTATTTT. Residues: CASSGLASTDTQYF.

The rearrangement uses TRBV6-5 and TRBJ2-3, with D perhaps TRBD2 (5 bases). The CDR3 is made up of 15 amino acids. Germline CDR1 MNHEY, CDR2 SVGAGI. V was pared by 0 bases and J by 3 bases, with 10 bases between. The CDR3 DNA reads TGTGCCAGCAGTTACTCGGGGATAGCGACAGATACGCAGTATTTT. This codes for CASSYSGIATDTQYF.

The chain is built from TRBV6-5 and TRBJ2-5; 8 positions match TRBD1. The CDR3 sequence is 16 residues long. Germline V CDR1 and CDR2: MNHEY, SVGAGI. Trimming cost V 3 bases and J 3 bases; bases outside gene matches: 9. The CDR3 is CASSYTTGGRKETQYF. CDR3 bases: TGTGCCAGCAGTTATACTACAGGGGGAAGGAAAGAGACCCAGTACTTC.

The V and J genes are TRBV18 and TRBJ1-6; TRBD1 matches 7 bases. With 7 bases clipped from V and 5 bases from J, the junction kept 5 bases outside the gene matches. The germline CDR1 and CDR2 sequences are KGHSH and LQKENI. This CDR3 has 14 amino acids. Here the CDR3 DNA reads TGTGCCAGCTTCACAGGACAGGATAATTCACCCCTCCACTTT. Protein: CASFTGQDNSPLHF.

The V call is TRBV18, the J call TRBJ1-1, with a tentative D call TRBD1 (5 bases). Germline V CDR1 and CDR2: KGHSH, LQKENI. The CDR3 totals 14 residues. V was trimmed by 4 bases and J by 1 base, leaving 10 bases between them. The CDR3 bases are TGTGCCAGCTCACGAGGGACGGAGAACACTGAAGCTTTCTTT. Encoded protein: CASSRGTENTEAFF. Using reference TRBV18 and TRBJ1-1 for the parts outside the CDR3, the full variable domain is NAGVMQNPRHLVRRRGQEARLRCSPMKGHSHVYWYRQLPEEGLKFMVYLQKENIIDESGMPKERFSAEFPKEGPSILRIQQVVRGDSAAYFCASSRGTENTEAFFGQGTRLTVV.

This chain connects TRBV3-1 (or the pseudogene TRBV3-2) to TRBJ2-5; the D gene could be TRBD1 or TRBD2 (5 bases each). Trimming stripped 3 bases from V and 2 bases from J, with 10 bases between. Germline-derived CDR1 and CDR2 are LGHDT and YNNKEL (reference sequence). This CDR3 contains 14 residues. The CDR3 region is CASSQGVDQETQYF. In DNA form, the CDR3 reads TGTGCCAGCAGCCAGGGGGTGGATCAAGAGACCCAGTACTTC.

This chain links TRBV27 with TRBJ1-6; a weak D match, TRBD1 (5 bases). V lost 2 bases to trimming and J lost 8 bases, with 10 bases between them. Germline values: CDR1 MNHEY, CDR2 SMNVEV (reference sequence). CDR3 length: 14 residues. CDR3 coding DNA: TGTGCCAGCAGTTTAGACAGTCGACATTCACCCCTCCACTTT. Residues: CASSLDSRHSPLHF.

The genes are TRBV28 and TRBJ1-2, with TRBD1 as a possible D gene (5 bases). V dropped 2 bases and J dropped 6 bases, with 7 bases sitting between them. The CDR3 covers 12 residues. Per the germline V gene, CDR1 is MDHEN and CDR2 is SYDVKM. The CDR3 region has the DNA TGTGCCAGCAGTTTAGGGGGGAATGGCTACACCTTC. Amino acid sequence: CASSLGGNGYTF.

The chain combines TRBV5-1 with TRBJ2-1, with TRBD1 identical over 10 bases. CDR1 is SGHRS and CDR2 is YFSETQ in the germline V gene. This CDR3 comprises 15 residues. The trim removed 3 bases at V and 12 bases at J, leaving 12 bases unmatched. The CDR3 loop reads CASSSTGGYPGWQFF. In DNA form, the CDR3 reads TGCGCCAGCAGCTCGACAGGGGGCTACCCGGGTTGGCAGTTCTTC.

The V call is TRBV6-5, the J call TRBJ1-1, with 8 bases aligning to TRBD1. This CDR3 spans 13 amino acids. V lost 6 bases to trimming and J lost 4 bases; unmatched junction nucleotides: 4. In germline, CDR1 is MNHEY, CDR2 SVGAGI. CDR3 DNA sequence: TGTGCCAGCAGCGGGACAGGCGTCACTGAAGCTTTCTTT. It yields the protein CASSGTGVTEAFF.

The V and J genes are TRBV5-8 and TRBJ2-5; TRBD2 matches at 9 bases. The V gene end was trimmed by 2 bases and the J gene end by 2 bases; junction bases not matched to a gene: 10. The CDR3 has 17 amino acids. The germline V gene encodes CDR1 SGHTS and CDR2 YDEGEE. DNA for the CDR3: TGTGCCAGCAGCTTCGGGACTAGCCTACACTCACAAGAGACCCAGTACTTC. It specifies CASSFGTSLHSQETQYF.

Written as DNA, the CDR3 is TGTGCCAGCAGCCAAGGGAACACCGGGGAGCTGTTTTTT. This translates into CASSQGNTGELFF. V usage is TRBV3-1 (or the pseudogene TRBV3-2) and J usage is TRBJ2-2, with D uncertain. V was cut by 1 base and J by 1 base, with 1 base left in between. This CDR3 contains 13 residues. In germline, CDR1 is LGHDT, CDR2 YNNKEL (reference sequence).